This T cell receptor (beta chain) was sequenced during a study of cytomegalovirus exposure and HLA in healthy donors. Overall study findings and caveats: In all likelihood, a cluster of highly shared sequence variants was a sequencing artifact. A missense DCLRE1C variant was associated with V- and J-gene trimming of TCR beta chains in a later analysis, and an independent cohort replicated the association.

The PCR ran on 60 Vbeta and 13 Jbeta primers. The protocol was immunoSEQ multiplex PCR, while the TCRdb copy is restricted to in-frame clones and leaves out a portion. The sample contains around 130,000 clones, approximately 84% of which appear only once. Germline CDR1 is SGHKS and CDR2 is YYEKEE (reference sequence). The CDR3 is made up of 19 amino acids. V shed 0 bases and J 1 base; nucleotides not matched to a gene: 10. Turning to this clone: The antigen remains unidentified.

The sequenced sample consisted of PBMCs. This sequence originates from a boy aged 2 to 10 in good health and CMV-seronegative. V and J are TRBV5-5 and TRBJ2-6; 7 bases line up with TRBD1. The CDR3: CASSLEDPGQSSGANVLTF. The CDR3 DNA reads TGTGCCAGCAGCTTGGAGGATCCGGGACAGTCATCTGGGGCCAACGTCCTGACTTTC.